One and the same sample provided the 27 T cell receptor beta chains below, sequenced in a study of T cell responses to AZD1222 COVID-19 vaccine. The assay was immunoSEQ multiplex PCR, and TCRdb's table has in-frame clones only and misses some. The repertoire holds some 130,000 clones, 88% seen once, with roughly 3.6% in the top ten. This specimen was peripheral blood, taken on day 0 of AZD1222 vaccination. The receptors derive from an adult in good health.

About this clone: The sample holds other DNA sequences that translate to the same CDR3. The chain employs TRBV6-2 or TRBV6-3 and TRBJ2-1, with a weak D call TRBD1 (5 bases). The CDR3 contains 13 residues. Trimming took 2 bases from V and 7 from J, leaving 9 bases between them. Germline CDR1 reads MNHEY; CDR2 reads SVGEGT. The CDR3 here is CASSYRQGNEQFF. CDR3 bases: TGTGCCAGCAGTTACCGTCAGGGAAATGAGCAGTTCTTC.

The chain joins TRBV5-6 to TRBJ2-7; D might be TRBD2 (6 bases). Trimming stripped 0 bases from V and 0 bases from J, with 16 bases between. CDR1 and CDR2 (germline): SGHDT, YYEEEE. The CDR3 is made up of 17 amino acids. The CDR3 DNA reads as TGTGCCAGCAGCTTGGCCGGAGGGACTTATAGCTCCTACGAGCAGTACTTC. It yields the protein CASSLAGGTYSSYEQYF.

V usage is TRBV5-1 and J usage is TRBJ1-4; 10 bases fit TRBD1. This CDR3 region has 17 residues. J lost 10 bases, V lost 4 bases, and 16 bases had no gene match. Germline V CDR1 and CDR2: SGHRS, YFSETQ. The CDR3 DNA sequence: TGCGCCAGCAGCCTCTATCCGGCCGGGACAGGGGTGCGAAAACTGTTTTTT. Translating it yields CASSLYPAGTGVRKLFF.

This clone appeared a few times. The V and J genes are TRBV5-1 and TRBJ1-6, with 9 positions matching TRBD1. Germline V gene data show CDR1 as SGHRS and CDR2 as YFSETQ. After removal of 4 bases from V and 7 bases from J, the junction contained 6 bases not matched to a gene. CDR3 length: 15 amino acids. CDR3 protein: CASSIQGAGNSPLHF. The DNA of the CDR3 is TGCGCCAGCAGCATACAGGGGGCCGGGAATTCACCCCTCCACTTT.

This clone is a singleton in its sample. The CDR3 protein is CASSDRGRGYTF. In DNA, the CDR3 is TGTGCCAGCAGCGACAGGGGTAGAGGCTACACCTTC. The rearrangement links TRBV9 to TRBJ1-2, with 7 bases matching TRBD1. V shed 3 bases and J 8 bases; nucleotides not matched to a gene: 4. The CDR3 sequence is 12 residues long. Germline V CDR1 and CDR2: SGDLS, YYNGEE.

This clone was detected only a few times. This rearrangement joins TRBV19 to TRBJ1-5; no firm D call. This CDR3 has 12 amino acids. With 9 bases removed from V and 4 bases from J, the gap between germline ends came to 10 bases. Germline V gene data show CDR1 as LNHDA and CDR2 as SQIVND (reference sequence). The CDR3 DNA follows: TGTGCCAGCGAGCGGGGAAATCAGCCCCAGCATTTT. Protein: CASERGNQPQHF. The entire variable domain, with the rest obtained from reference TRBV19 and TRBJ1-5, is as follows: DGGITQSPKYLFRKEGQNVTLSCEQNLNHDAMYWYRQDPGQGLRLIYYSQIVNDFQKGDIAEGYSVSREKKESFPLTVTSAQKNPTAFYLCASERGNQPQHFGDGTRLSIL.

CDR3: CASSMVGRVDQPQHF. DNA for the CDR3: TGTGCCAGTAGTATGGTGGGCCGGGTCGACCAGCCCCAGCATTTT. The chain uses TRBV19 and TRBJ1-5; no firm D call. V gave up 3 bases and J gave up 7 bases, with 16 bases separating them. The CDR3 runs 15 residues. Germline lookup yields CDR1 LNHDA and CDR2 SQIVND (reference sequence).

The rearrangement joins TRBV6-5 to TRBJ1-1; D uncertain. This CDR3 is built from 13 residues. Germline V gene lookup returns CDR1 MNHEY and CDR2 SVGAGI. The ends were cut back, 5 bases at V and 0 bases at J, with 7 bases in the middle. The CDR3 region is CASSQQMNTEAFF. The CDR3 bases are TGTGCCAGCAGTCAACAAATGAACACTGAAGCTTTCTTT.

The chain links TRBV12-3 or TRBV12-4 to TRBJ1-2; D is unclear. With 3 bases removed from V and 8 bases from J, the gap between germline ends came to 13 bases. This CDR3 has 13 residues. DNA for the CDR3: TGTGCCAGCAGTTTCGGTCCCCCAAGGGGCTACACCTTC. Protein sequence: CASSFGPPRGYTF.

The rearrangement uses TRBV6-5 and TRBJ2-1; TRBD2 matches at 7 bases. The V gene end was trimmed by 6 bases and the J gene end by 0 bases; junction bases not matched to a gene: 5. CDR1 MNHEY and CDR2 SVGAGI come from the germline V gene. The CDR3 runs 15 residues. For the CDR3, the DNA is TGTGCCAGCAGCCGCACTAGCGACTCCTACAATGAGCAGTTCTTC. This translates into CASSRTSDSYNEQFF.

This clone was recorded once. V and J are TRBV25-1 and TRBJ2-3; possibly TRBD2 for D (6 bases). The germline V and J ends were trimmed by 10 bases and 4 bases, with 18 bases remaining between them. From germline, CDR1 is MGHDK and CDR2 SYGVNS. The CDR3 loop spans 14 amino acids. The CDR3 protein is CAIGSPTLPDTQYF. The CDR3 coding sequence is TGTGCCATCGGGAGCCCTACCCTTCCAGATACGCAGTATTTT. The full variable domain, in which reference TRBV25-1 and TRBJ2-3 provide the parts outside the CDR3, is EADIYQTPRYLVIGTGKKITLECSQTMGHDKMYWYQQDPGMELHLIHYSYGVNSTEKGDLSSESTVSRIRTEHFPLTLESARPSHTSQYLCAIGSPTLPDTQYFGPGTRLTVL.

The chain recombines TRBV5-8 with TRBJ1-2; TRBD1 matches at 8 bases. Germline V lookup: CDR1 SGHTS, CDR2 YDEGEE. The CDR3 has 16 residues. With V trimmed by 1 base and J by 8 bases, 13 bases remained unmatched. CDR3 amino acids: CASSLQGAGGRGGYTF. CDR3 in DNA: TGTGCCAGCAGCTTGCAGGGGGCCGGGGGCCGTGGAGGCTACACCTTC.

V gene TRBV19 combines with J gene TRBJ2-2; D unclear. This CDR3 region has 15 residues. The germline CDR1 and CDR2 sequences are LNHDA and SQIVND (reference sequence). The germline V and J ends were trimmed by 9 bases and 6 bases, with 20 bases remaining between them. The CDR3 bases are TGTGCCAGCACCCCTGTGAGAAGATCCCCCGGGGAGCTGTTTTTT. Encoded protein: CASTPVRRSPGELFF.

The chain couples TRBV5-4 to TRBJ1-3; possible D gene TRBD1, 5 bases. Germline-derived CDR1 and CDR2 are SGHNT and YYREEE (reference sequence). The CDR3 is made up of 15 amino acids. The V gene lost 0 bases and the J gene lost 7 bases, with 14 bases spanning the gap. CDR3 protein: CASSLEPRVTNTIYF. CDR3 coding DNA: TGTGCCAGCAGCTTGGAACCCAGGGTAACGAACACCATATATTTT. The full variable domain, rest sourced from reference TRBV5-4 and TRBJ1-3, is ETGVTQSPTHLIKTRGQQVTLRCSSQSGHNTVSWYQQALGQGPQFIFQYYREEENGRGNFPPRFSGLQFPNYSSELNVNALELDDSALYLCASSLEPRVTNTIYFGEGSWLTVV.

The rearrangement joins TRBV3-1 (or the pseudogene TRBV3-2) to TRBJ2-5; 9 bases line up with TRBD2. This CDR3 is built from 17 residues. V lost 4 bases to trimming and J lost 4 bases; unmatched junction nucleotides: 13. Germline V gene lookup returns CDR1 LGHDT and CDR2 YNNKEL (reference sequence). The CDR3 coding sequence is TGTGCCAGCAGCCCGCAGAGCTGCGGGGGGGCCACAGAGACCCAGTACTTC. Its translation is CASSPQSCGGATETQYF.

This clone was observed a single time. The rearrangement links TRBV5-4 to TRBJ2-7; D not resolved. With 0 bases removed from V and 6 bases from J, the gap between germline ends came to 10 bases. Germline CDR1 reads SGHNT; CDR2 reads YYREEE (reference sequence). The CDR3 has 13 amino acids. The CDR3 loop is CASSLAGSSEQYF. Written as DNA, the CDR3 is TGTGCCAGCAGCTTGGCGGGTAGTAGCGAGCAGTACTTC.

This clone was found once. This rearrangement joins TRBV3-1 (or the pseudogene TRBV3-2) to TRBJ1-2; 8 positions agree with TRBD1. Per the germline V gene, CDR1 is LGHDT and CDR2 is YNNKEL (reference sequence). Trimming took 7 bases from V and 7 from J; bases not matched to a gene: 14. The CDR3 loop spans 15 amino acids. The CDR3 loop reads CASTSIGRGLRGYTF. The CDR3 DNA is TGTGCCAGCACCTCAATTGGCAGGGGGCTTCGTGGCTACACCTTC.

Remarks on this clone: At the DNA level, this CDR3 is encoded by other sequences in the same sample as well. J is TRBJ1-1 and V is TRBV5-1; TRBD1 might be the D (5 bases). Germline lookup yields CDR1 SGHRS and CDR2 YFSETQ. This CDR3 has 11 residues. The germline V and J ends were trimmed by 2 bases and 8 bases, with 7 bases remaining between them. CDR3 nucleotide sequence: TGCGCCAGCAGCTTCGGGACCGAAGCTTTCTTT. Amino acid sequence: CASSFGTEAFF.

The J gene is TRBJ1-2, the V gene TRBV19; a weak D match, TRBD1 (5 bases). This CDR3 has 14 amino acids. Germline V gives CDR1 LNHDA, CDR2 SQIVND (reference sequence). The germline V and J ends were trimmed by 6 bases and 5 bases, with 16 bases remaining between them. The CDR3 DNA reads TGTGCCAGTAGGTTATCGGTTGGGACTTATGGCTACACCTTC. Translated, it gives CASRLSVGTYGYTF.

The J gene is TRBJ2-5, the V gene TRBV7-9; 12 bases are shared with TRBD1. With 3 bases clipped from V and 5 bases from J, the junction kept 4 bases outside the gene matches. Germline loops: CDR1 SEHNR, CDR2 FQNEAQ (reference sequence). This CDR3 has 15 residues. The CDR3: CASSLGQGARETQYF. In DNA, the CDR3 is TGTGCCAGCAGCTTGGGACAGGGGGCGAGGGAGACCCAGTACTTC.

As DNA, the CDR3 is TGCAGCGTTGACGACTTGGGCGGCTACACCTTC. Protein sequence: CSVDDLGGYTF. The chain couples TRBV29-1 to TRBJ1-2; D is undetermined. CDR1 is SQVTM and CDR2 is ANQGSEA in the germline V gene. Trimming cost V 3 bases and J 8 bases, with 10 bases left between them. CDR3 size: 11 residues.

About this clone itself: One end of the junction varies from germline; a read error may be responsible. The rearrangement uses TRBV7-7 and TRBJ1-2, with 12 positions matching TRBD1. The CDR3 is 18 amino acids. In germline, CDR1 is SSHAT, CDR2 FNYEAQ (reference sequence). The CDR3 coding sequence is TGTGCTAGCAGCCTGGGACAGGGGGCGCCCCTAAGGAACTATGGCTACACCTTC. It translates to CASSLGQGAPLRNYGYTF.

CDR3 protein: CASSLEGSTEAFF. The CDR3 DNA follows: TGTGCCAGCAGCTTAGAGGGGAGCACTGAAGCTTTCTTT. The chain has TRBV7-9 and TRBJ1-1, with a weak D call TRBD1 (5 bases). The V gene lost 1 base and the J gene lost 4 bases, with 7 bases spanning the gap. The germline gives CDR1 SEHNR, CDR2 FQNEAQ (reference sequence). The CDR3 has 13 residues.

The V gene is TRBV9, the J gene TRBJ2-7; tentatively, D is TRBD1 (6 bases). Germline CDR1 reads SGDLS; CDR2 reads YYNGEE. V was shortened by 3 bases and J by 6 bases, with 16 bases between the two germline ends. The CDR3 runs 14 residues. The CDR3 nucleotides read TGTGCCAGCAGCGGTCCTCTACAGGGCGGCGAGCAGTACTTC. Residues: CASSGPLQGGEQYF.

This rearrangement joins TRBV27 to TRBJ1-6; D unresolved. Looked up from germline, CDR1 is MNHEY and CDR2 is SMNVEV (reference sequence). V was pared by 4 bases and J by 4 bases, with 17 bases between. The CDR3 loop spans 17 amino acids. CDR3 region: CASSSAGLSSYNSPLHF. The CDR3 DNA reads TGTGCCAGCAGTTCGGCAGGTTTAAGCTCTTATAATTCACCCCTCCACTTT.

V usage is TRBV12-5 and J usage is TRBJ1-5; D call uncertain. Trimming pared 6 bases from V and 3 bases from J, leaving 9 bases between. Germline V gene data show CDR1 as LGHNT and CDR2 as FRNRAP. CDR3 size: 13 residues. The CDR3 region is CASGKDSNQPQHF. The CDR3 DNA follows: TGTGCTAGTGGAAAAGATTCCAATCAGCCCCAGCATTTT.

This clone came up a few times. This chain joins TRBV7-2 and TRBJ1-5; D possibly corresponds to TRBD1 (5 bases). Germline CDR1 is SGHTA and CDR2 is FQGNSA. The length of the CDR3 is 15 residues. Trimming removed 1 base at V and 7 bases at J, with 14 bases between. CDR3 amino acids: CASSLDLGLRQPQHF. CDR3 nucleotide sequence: TGTGCCAGCAGCTTAGATCTGGGGCTCAGGCAGCCCCAGCATTTT.